Listed below are T cell receptor beta chains from one sample, sequenced in a study of blood T cell repertoires in COVID-19. Sequenced by immunoSEQ multiplex PCR; TCRdb stores in-frame clones only, minus some. The sample holds about 250,000 clones; 83% are singletons and the top ten take around 5.9%. The sequencing input was peripheral blood. All receptors derive from a human donor in a cohort sampled during active COVID-19. Both conserved end residues are part of each CDR3. The D gene is left open where the match is weak. The size field is filled for only some rows; it gives once, few, many or a size class.

d_gene,v_gene,abundance,j_gene,CDR3nt,CDR3aa
-,TRBV6-5,-,TRBJ2-7,TGTGCCAGCAGTTACGCCGCGTCCGAGCAGTACTTC,CASSYAASEQYF
-,TRBV27,-,TRBJ1-4,TGTGCCAGCAGTTTACGAGATAATGAAAAACTGTTTTTT,CASSLRDNEKLFF
-,TRBV3-1/TRBV3-2,-,TRBJ1-2,TGTGCCAGCAGCCAACCAACAGCTAACTATGGCTACACCTTC,CASSQPTANYGYTF
-,TRBV27,-,TRBJ1-3,TGTGCCAGCAGTTTAGAGTTTCGGGCTGGAAACACCATATATTTT,CASSLEFRAGNTIYF
TRBD2,TRBV28,-,TRBJ2-1,TGTGCCAGCAGTTTATCCCCGGGACTAGTTGTTTTCAATGAGCAGTTCTTC,CASSLSPGLVVFNEQFF
TRBD2,TRBV24-1,once,TRBJ2-3,TGTGCCACCAGTGATTCAATAGCGGGGCCGCGGTATTTT,CATSDSIAGPRYF
-,TRBV5-4,once,TRBJ1-3,TGTGCCAGCAGCTTGGCAGGGTTCCCTGGAAACACCATATATTTT,CASSLAGFPGNTIYF
TRBD1,TRBV28,-,TRBJ1-5,TGTGCCAGCAGTCCGGGACAGGGCAATCAGCCCCAGCATTTT,CASSPGQGNQPQHF
TRBD1,TRBV12-3/TRBV12-4,-,TRBJ2-1,TGTGCCAGCAGTCTAGGGGGCGAGTTTCTGTTCTTC,CASSLGGEFLFF
-,TRBV28,-,TRBJ2-1,TGTGCCAGCAGCCGAAGTGGCCATGAGCAGTTCTTC,CASSRSGHEQFF
TRBD1,TRBV12-3/TRBV12-4,-,TRBJ2-2,TGTGCCAGCAGTCAACAGGGGTCCGGGGAGCTGTTTTTT,CASSQQGSGELFF
TRBD1,TRBV19,-,TRBJ1-5,TGTGCCAGTAGTTCCAGGACAGGGGGCAGCAATCAGCCCCAGCATTTT,CASSSRTGGSNQPQHF
-,TRBV6-5,-,TRBJ1-1,TGTGCCAGCAGTTACTCACGGCGGATGATCACTGAAGCTTTCTTT,CASSYSRRMITEAFF
TRBD1,TRBV6-1,-,TRBJ1-4,TGTGCCAGCAGTGAAGCTGGACAGGGGGCTATTAATGGGAGATTGGAAAAACTGTTTTTT,CASSEAGQGAINGRLEKLFF
-,TRBV18,many,TRBJ2-7,TGTGCCAGCTCACCAAATCAGGGGGGATACGAGCAGTACTTC,CASSPNQGGYEQYF
-,TRBV29-1,-,TRBJ1-5,TGCAGCGTTGTACTTGGTAATCAGCCCCAGCATTTT,CSVVLGNQPQHF
-,TRBV28,-,TRBJ1-2,TGTGCCAGCACAACCGGGACTTCTGGTGGCTACACCTTC,CASTTGTSGGYTF
TRBD1,TRBV7-6,once,TRBJ1-2,TGTGCCAGCAGCGAAAAGCCGGACAGGGGAAACTATGGCTACACCTTC,CASSEKPDRGNYGYTF
-,TRBV6-5,once,TRBJ1-6,TGTGCCAGCATGGACAGCTTTAATTCACCCCTCCACTTT,CASMDSFNSPLHF
-,TRBV20-1,-,TRBJ2-4,TGCAGTGCTAGTTCACAGAGCCTTGCGGGGAACATTCAGTACTTC,CSASSQSLAGNIQYF
-,TRBV7-9,-,TRBJ2-7,TGTGCCAGCAGTGTCACGGGGAAGAGATACGAGCAGTACTTC,CASSVTGKRYEQYF
TRBD1,TRBV11-3,-,TRBJ2-2,TGTGCCAGCAGCTTCGGGACAGGGGGAAACACCGGGGAGCTGTTTTTT,CASSFGTGGNTGELFF
TRBD1,TRBV11-1,-,TRBJ2-5,TGTGCCAGCAGCACGAACAGGGGTCAAGAGACCCAGTACTTC,CASSTNRGQETQYF
TRBD1,TRBV18,-,TRBJ2-7,TGTGCCAGCTCACCGGACAGGGGGACCTACGAGCAGTACTTC,CASSPDRGTYEQYF
TRBD1,TRBV4-1,once,TRBJ2-7,TGCGCCAGCAGCCGGGACAGGGGTACCTACGAGCAGTACTTC,CASSRDRGTYEQYF
-,TRBV5-8,many,TRBJ2-7,TGTGCCAGCAGCTTAGCTCGAAACGAGCAGTACTTC,CASSLARNEQYF
-,TRBV12-3/TRBV12-4,many,TRBJ1-1,TGTGCCAGCAGTATCCATCAGAAAACAGGAGCTTTCTTT,CASSIHQKTGAFF
TRBD2,TRBV7-2,few,TRBJ2-3,TGTGCCAGCAGCTTAAAAGGGACTAGCGGGAGCTCCGGGGATACGCAGTATTTT,CASSLKGTSGSSGDTQYF
-,TRBV6-5,-,TRBJ2-3,TGTGCCAGCAGTTACGGGGGGTCAGGCACAGATACGCAGTATTTT,CASSYGGSGTDTQYF
-,TRBV2,-,TRBJ1-4,TGTGCCAGCCGAGGTCTTGGTGATGAAAAACTGTTTTTT,CASRGLGDEKLFF
TRBD1,TRBV7-2,-,TRBJ2-2,TGTGCCAGCAGCTTCATGGCCCTATTTGGACAGGGTGGCTCCGGGGAGCTGTTTTTT,CASSFMALFGQGGSGELFF
-,TRBV18,-,TRBJ1-2,TGTGCCAGCTCACTCCTCTCCGGGGGGGATTATGGCTACACCTTC,CASSLLSGGDYGYTF
TRBD1,TRBV3-1/TRBV3-2,-,TRBJ2-5,TGTGCCAGCAGCCTAGAGGGGGCAGTCCAAGAGACCCAGTACTTC,CASSLEGAVQETQYF
-,TRBV19,-,TRBJ2-3,TGTGCCAGTAGTACAAGGGGTGGTCCTTTCACAGATACGCAGTATTTT,CASSTRGGPFTDTQYF
-,TRBV6-5,once,TRBJ1-3,TGTGCCAGCACCCCAGTGTCCTCTGGAAACACCATATATTTT,CASTPVSSGNTIYF
TRBD2,TRBV10-1,-,TRBJ2-1,TGCGCCAGCAGTGGACTAGCGGGAGGGGGCAATGAGCAGTTCTTC,CASSGLAGGGNEQFF
-,TRBV2,few,TRBJ1-6,TGTGCCAGCAAGGTCGGGGGATACAACTCACCCCTCCACTTT,CASKVGGYNSPLHF
-,TRBV7-8,-,TRBJ2-3,TGTGCCAGCAGGAGGGCCACAGATACGCAGTATTTT,CASRRATDTQYF
TRBD1,TRBV19,-,TRBJ1-2,TGTGCCAGTAGCATCCAACAGGGGACCTACACCTTC,CASSIQQGTYTF
TRBD1,TRBV6-5,-,TRBJ2-5,TGTGCCAGCAGTTTCGGACAGGCTGGCGGAGAGACCCAGTACTTC,CASSFGQAGGETQYF
-,TRBV27,-,TRBJ2-4,TGTGCCAGCCGAAATAGGGGCGGTCCCAAAAACATTCAGTACTTC,CASRNRGGPKNIQYF
TRBD1,TRBV29-1,-,TRBJ1-2,TGCAGCGTAGGGGACAGGGGTTATGGCTACACCTTC,CSVGDRGYGYTF
TRBD1,TRBV10-3,-,TRBJ1-2,TGTGCCACCACAGGGGTCTATGGCTACACCTTC,CATTGVYGYTF
-,TRBV5-6,-,TRBJ2-7,TGTGCCAGCAGCTTGGGGCAGTTTGGAGGCGAGCAGTACTTC,CASSLGQFGGEQYF
TRBD2,TRBV6-6,once,TRBJ2-7,TGTGCCAGCATAGATGGACTAGCGGGACTCTACGAGCAGTACTTC,CASIDGLAGLYEQYF
-,TRBV10-2,-,TRBJ1-3,TGCGCCACGTACGACACCGACTCTGGAAACACCATATATTTT,CATYDTDSGNTIYF
TRBD2,TRBV3-1/TRBV3-2,-,TRBJ2-7,TGTGCCAGCAGCCTCGGGACTAGCGGGGGACTCTCCTACGAGCAGTACTTC,CASSLGTSGGLSYEQYF
-,TRBV7-9,few,TRBJ1-3,TGTGCCAGCAGGACCGGGGACTGGTCTGGAAACACCATATATTTT,CASRTGDWSGNTIYF
-,TRBV29-1,-,TRBJ2-2,TGCAGCGTTGCATTCGGGATGGCCGGGGAGCTGTTTTTT,CSVAFGMAGELFF
-,TRBV5-6,-,TRBJ2-5,TGTGCCAGCAGCTTGGACTCGAGGGAGACCCAGTACTTC,CASSLDSRETQYF
TRBD1,TRBV2,-,TRBJ1-1,TGTGCCAGCAGTGAAGCGCTTGGGACAGGCAAACGGGCTTTCTTT,CASSEALGTGKRAFF
-,TRBV5-5,-,TRBJ1-5,TGTGCCAGCAGCTTGGTAAATTCATGGCAGGTAAATCAGCCCCAGCATTTT,CASSLVNSWQVNQPQHF
-,TRBV28,-,TRBJ2-5,TGTGCCAGCAGTTGGGGAGGGGGAGAGACCCAGTACTTC,CASSWGGGETQYF
TRBD1,TRBV15,-,TRBJ1-4,TGTGCCACCAGCAGCCAGCTGGGACAGACTGAAAAACTGTTTTTT,CATSSQLGQTEKLFF